The clone carrying this TCR beta chain appeared a few times. The antigen remains unidentified. This sample was included in a study of cytomegalovirus exposure and HLA in healthy donors. Study-level information: From HLA-typed donors, an early data release held some 80 million unique TCRs.

This CDR3 spans 13 amino acids. Germline loops: CDR1 LNHDA, CDR2 SQIVND (reference sequence). The V end was cut by 5 bases, the J end by 0 bases, with 6 bases between. The study's findings and limits: A missense variant in DCLRE1C was later tied to TCR beta V- and J-gene trimming. The classifier was said to identify cytomegalovirus status with high specificity and sensitivity.

PCR amplification relied on 60 Vbeta primers (plus 13 Jbeta primers). Sequencing used immunoSEQ multiplex PCR; TCRdb keeps in-frame clones, though not all of them. The sample has about 110,000 clones; 86% are singletons. The chain employs TRBV19 and TRBJ2-3; D gene ambiguous. The sample taken for sequencing was PBMCs. The receptor was isolated from a man in his forties in good health and CMV-seronegative. The CDR3 bases are TGTGCCAGTAGTCCCGGTAGCACAGATACGCAGTATTTT. Amino acids: CASSPGSTDTQYF.